The sequence of this T cell receptor (beta chain) was determined in a study of blood T cells in healthy people across ages. Primed by a sample-barcoded 5' primer and a J-beta primer mix, a second PCR proceeded for roughly 7 to 11 cycles. From the 5' RACE reads, TCRdb called clonotypes with MiXCR, one entry per CDR3 protein. The table shows 380,000 or so distinct CDR3 sequences, with about 49% occurring only once. It was around 10 milliliters of peripheral blood that were drawn from each donor. V was trimmed by 4 bases and J by 4 bases, leaving 8 bases between them. This CDR3 has 12 amino acids. Germline V gene data show CDR1 as SQVTM and CDR2 as ANQGSEA.

The rearrangement uses TRBV29-1 and TRBJ1-5; D call uncertain. This clonotype was sampled from a man in his 60s in good health. The sequencing sample was made of blood. The CDR3: CSVGQSNQPQHF. CDR3 in DNA: TGCAGCGTTGGGCAGTCGAATCAGCCCCAGCATTTT. Looking up the rest from reference TRBV29-1 and TRBJ1-5 gives the full variable domain: SAVISQKPSRDICQRGTSLTIQCQVDSQVTMMFWYRQQPGQSLTLIATANQGSEATYESGFVIDKFPISRPNLTFSTLTVSNMSPEDSSIYLCSVGQSNQPQHFGDGTRLSIL.